This T cell receptor (beta chain) was profiled in a study of cytotoxic CD8 clonotypes in ibrutinib-treated CLL. Study-wide results and caveats: Circulating CD8+ T-cell counts were tracked by baseline clonality, which exceeded that of age-matched healthy donors.

V shed 4 bases and J 8 bases; nucleotides not matched to a gene: 5. CDR1 LNHDA and CDR2 SQIVND come from the germline V gene (reference sequence). This CDR3 comprises 13 residues. Repertoires were generated with immunoSEQ multiplex PCR, while TCRdb's copy carries only in-frame clones and drops some. The top ten clones hold 6.3% of a sample with approximately 320,000 clones, roughly 71% of them seen once. Remarks on this clone: The antigen remains unidentified.

The source was PBMCs, collected after 36 months of ibrutinib treatment. The rearrangement joins TRBV19 to TRBJ2-3, with 8 bases lining up with TRBD2. This sequence was found in a human donor with chronic lymphocytic leukemia. In nucleotides, the CDR3 is TGTGCCAGTAGTAGTTTGGCGGGAGGTACGCAGTATTTT. This gives the protein CASSSLAGGTQYF.